This T cell receptor (beta chain) stems from a study of blood T cell repertoires in COVID-19. The overall study: COVID-19 samples collected from the United States, Italy and Spain covered acute and convalescent phases. The analysed material was cDNA or gDNA that came from T cells, B-cell-depleted T cells, or PBMCs.

V lost 4 bases and J lost 3; bases outside the gene matches: 0. The germline CDR1 and CDR2 sequences are SGHRS and YFSETQ. This CDR3 contains 15 residues. Original processing methods: Nucleated cell number was recorded as an estimate derived from reference gene primer amplification. Using immunoSEQ multiplex PCR, the repertoire was profiled, and TCRdb retains in-frame clones only, with some absent. The V and J calls and clone size come from that table; D and trimming were worked out from the DNA. The sample contains a few hundred thousand clones, around nine tenths of which appear only once. The source material was peripheral blood. The clonotype originates from a man aged 35 to 55 who had recovered from COVID-19. The chain employs TRBV5-1 and TRBJ2-2, with 13 bases that match TRBD2. The CDR3 sequence is CASSGTSGDTGELFF. DNA for the CDR3: TGCGCCAGCAGCGGGACTAGCGGGGACACCGGGGAGCTGTTTTTT.